Listed here is a single TCR beta chain. The data were obtained in a study of CD8 T cells in Susac syndrome. In the multiple sclerosis control group, patients were treatment-naive and had stable or active relapsing-remitting disease. CDR3 size: 14 residues. Germline V lookup: CDR1 LGHDT, CDR2 YNNKEL (reference sequence). V lost 2 bases and J lost 10; bases outside the gene matches: 3. cDNA came from approximately 0.5 to 1 ug RNA primed by random hexamers. The CDR3 of TCR beta was amplified by immunoSEQ multiplex PCR across 54 Vbeta and 13 Jbeta. TCRdb reanalysed the immunoSEQ multiplex PCR reads using MiXCR and keeps one entry per CDR3 protein. Of around 280,000 distinct CDR3 sequences in the sample, 92% are singletons; the top ten hold 0.065%.

The chain carries TRBV3-1 and TRBJ1-6; 9 bases map to TRBD1. The source of this sequence is a human donor with multiple sclerosis. The specimen was CD4+ T cells from PBMCs. The chain's CDR3 is CASSQRDRVSPLHF. For the CDR3, the DNA is TGTGCCAGCAGCCAAAGGGACAGGGTCTCACCCCTCCACTTT.